This TCR beta chain is drawn from a study of blood T cell repertoires in COVID-19. Across the whole study: In each case, the material was cDNA or gDNA derived from T cells, B-cell-depleted T cells, or PBMCs.

This CDR3 contains 14 residues. CDR1 and CDR2 (germline): MNHEY, SVGAGI. With 7 bases clipped from V and 5 bases from J, the junction kept 7 bases outside the gene matches. Sequencing was performed with immunoSEQ multiplex PCR; in TCRdb, only in-frame clones are kept and a portion is missing. In the table there are about 69,000 clones, under 90% of which are singletons. The specimen was peripheral blood. The chain recombines TRBV6-5 with TRBJ2-1, with 8 bases aligning to TRBD2. This TCR came from a man in his fifties with COVID-19, enrolled during active disease. The CDR3 spells CASTRGGPHNEQFF. Here the CDR3 DNA reads TGTGCCAGCACCCGGGGGGGCCCCCACAATGAGCAGTTCTTC.